Each of the 5 T cell receptor beta chains below was sequenced from the same sample in a study of patients and donors after allogeneic stem cell transplantation (dated by TCRdb to 2020 to 2022). Libraries were built with RT-PCR. The sequencer listed for this sample is NextSeq 550. Through fastp at Q25 and MiXCR, TCRdb rebuilt clones from the public reads, retaining in-frame beta chains. Entries are consolidated by CDR3 protein sequence, retaining the most common genes and DNA. For this sample there are about 960,000 distinct CDR3 sequences; about a sixth appear just once. Around 6% of the sample goes to the ten largest clones. Material: blood, either unsorted or a sorted T cell fraction (not recorded which). These TCRs come from a human donor who was either an allogeneic HSCT recipient or a stem cell or donor lymphocyte infusion donor (not recorded which). It is not recorded whose cells these are; they may come from a transplant donor.

This clonotype came up many times. The chain is built from TRBV5-6 and TRBJ2-5; perhaps TRBD1 as D (5 bases). The length of the CDR3 is 11 residues. The V and J ends lost 4 bases and 7 bases respectively, with 8 bases between them. The V gene's germline CDR1 is SGHDT and CDR2 YYEEEE. This CDR3 reads CASSLQATQYF. DNA for the CDR3: TGTGCCAGCAGCCTACAGGCGACCCAGTACTTC.

V and J are TRBV29-1 and TRBJ2-1; no definite D call. The V and J ends lost 3 bases and 0 bases respectively, with 9 bases between them. The CDR3 has 14 amino acids. Germline V lookup: CDR1 SQVTM, CDR2 ANQGSEA. DNA for the CDR3: TGCAGCGTTGATGGTAGCAGCTCCTACAATGAGCAGTTCTTC. It encodes CSVDGSSSYNEQFF.

This clonotype was seen a few times. The chain employs TRBV7-2 and TRBJ2-4; D might be TRBD1 (6 bases). From germline, CDR1 is SGHTA and CDR2 FQGNSA. This CDR3 comprises 17 residues. V was clipped by 1 base and J by 0 bases, with 13 bases between them. The CDR3 DNA sequence: TGTGCCAGCAGCTTAGTCGGTGCAGGGGTAGCCAAAAACATTCAGTACTTC. Amino acid sequence: CASSLVGAGVAKNIQYF.

The V and J genes are TRBV29-1 and TRBJ2-3, with 7 bases aligning to TRBD1. Germline V gives CDR1 SQVTM, CDR2 ANQGSEA. This CDR3 has 15 amino acids. J gave up 5 bases and V 1 base, and 9 bases lay outside the gene matches. The CDR3 reads CSVEANRGDRDTQYF. The CDR3 DNA reads TGCAGCGTTGAAGCCAATCGAGGGGACAGAGATACGCAGTATTTT.

This clonotype was seen many times. The chain links TRBV12-3 or TRBV12-4 to TRBJ2-1; D might be TRBD1 or TRBD2, each matching 5 bases. The V end lost 5 bases, the J end lost 0 bases, and 17 bases lay between the germline ends. There are 17 residues in the CDR3. CDR3 in amino acids: CASSPGAGQISYNEQFF. The CDR3 DNA follows: TGTGCCAGCAGTCCCGGGGCGGGCCAGATCTCCTACAATGAGCAGTTCTTC.